Listed below are T cell receptor beta chains from one sample, sequenced in a study of vaccination and CD4 T cells after COVID-19. No antigen has been assigned to these receptors. TCRdb used MiXCR to reprocess the PCR reads, holding one entry per CDR3 protein. The data contain about 10,000 distinct CDR3 sequences, approximately 29% of them singletons. Sequences were derived from CD4+ T cells from blood, cultured in vitro, sampled after SARS-CoV-2 vaccination. These receptors were obtained from a human donor who had recovered from COVID-19. CDR3s include the opening cysteine and the closing phenylalanine or tryptophan. D genes are given only for firm matches. The size of a clone is reported for some rows only, either as once, few or many, or as a class for expanded clones.

j_gene: TRBJ1-2; abundance: few; d_gene: .; v_gene: TRBV20-1; CDR3aa: CSAPPNYGYTF; CDR3nt: TGCAGTGCCCCCCCTAACTATGGCTACACCTTC
j_gene: TRBJ1-5; abundance: few; d_gene: TRBD1; v_gene: TRBV7-2; CDR3aa: CASQSGQPNNQPQHF; CDR3nt: TGTGCCAGTCAATCGGGACAGCCAAACAATCAGCCCCAGCATTTT
j_gene: TRBJ2-1; abundance: .; d_gene: .; v_gene: TRBV10-2; CDR3aa: CASSESVKGFF; CDR3nt: TGCGCCAGCAGTGAGTCCGTAAAGGGGTTCTTC
j_gene: TRBJ2-7; abundance: .; d_gene: TRBD2; v_gene: TRBV7-2; CDR3aa: CASSLVYGRDAYEQYF; CDR3nt: TGTGCCAGCAGCTTAGTGTACGGGAGGGACGCCTACGAGCAGTACTTC
j_gene: TRBJ1-2; abundance: few; d_gene: .; v_gene: TRBV29-1; CDR3aa: CSVGVVGRGYTF; CDR3nt: TGCAGCGTTGGGGTCGTAGGGCGCGGCTACACCTTC
j_gene: TRBJ2-7; abundance: .; d_gene: TRBD1; v_gene: TRBV7-9; CDR3aa: CASSLEWTGEQYF; CDR3nt: TGTGCCAGCAGCTTAGAGTGGACAGGGGAGCAGTACTTC
j_gene: TRBJ2-5; abundance: few; d_gene: .; v_gene: TRBV20-1; CDR3aa: CSASVHETQYF; CDR3nt: TGCAGTGCTAGTGTCCACGAGACCCAGTACTTC
j_gene: TRBJ1-1; abundance: .; d_gene: .; v_gene: TRBV6-1; CDR3aa: CASRPSRDTEAFF; CDR3nt: TGTGCCAGCAGACCCAGCCGGGACACTGAAGCTTTCTTT
j_gene: TRBJ2-7; abundance: .; d_gene: TRBD2; v_gene: TRBV27; CDR3aa: CAGTGLAGIYEQYF; CDR3nt: TGTGCCGGTACGGGGCTAGCGGGAATCTACGAGCAGTACTTC
j_gene: TRBJ2-1; abundance: few; d_gene: TRBD2; v_gene: TRBV6-1; CDR3aa: CASAWGLAGENEQFF; CDR3nt: TGTGCCAGCGCCTGGGGACTAGCGGGAGAGAATGAGCAGTTCTTC
j_gene: TRBJ2-2; abundance: .; d_gene: .; v_gene: TRBV4-2; CDR3aa: CASSQAGRHTGELFF; CDR3nt: TGTGCCAGCAGCCAAGCGGGGAGACACACCGGGGAGCTGTTTTTT
j_gene: TRBJ2-3; abundance: medium-sized; d_gene: .; v_gene: TRBV7-2; CDR3aa: CASSLAAGDTQYF; CDR3nt: TGTGCCAGCAGCTTAGCGGCGGGAGATACGCAGTATTTT
j_gene: TRBJ1-2; abundance: few; d_gene: .; v_gene: TRBV7-2; CDR3aa: CASSLGGLGYTF; CDR3nt: TGTGCCAGCAGCTTAGGGGGGCTGGGCTACACCTTC
j_gene: TRBJ2-5; abundance: .; d_gene: TRBD2; v_gene: TRBV27; CDR3aa: CASSQRGETQYF; CDR3nt: TGTGCCAGCAGTCAGCGGGGCGAGACCCAGTACTTC
j_gene: TRBJ2-7; abundance: few; d_gene: .; v_gene: TRBV19; CDR3aa: CASSNPRTYEQYF; CDR3nt: TGTGCCAGTAGTAATCCCAGGACCTACGAGCAGTACTTC
j_gene: TRBJ2-5; abundance: large; d_gene: .; v_gene: TRBV7-2; CDR3aa: CASSPYRETETQYF; CDR3nt: TGTGCCAGCAGCCCGTACAGGGAAACAGAGACCCAGTACTTC
j_gene: TRBJ2-1; abundance: .; d_gene: .; v_gene: TRBV19; CDR3aa: CASSGSGFLNNEQFF; CDR3nt: TGTGCCAGTAGTGGTTCAGGGTTTCTCAACAATGAGCAGTTCTTC
j_gene: TRBJ2-3; abundance: medium-sized; d_gene: TRBD2; v_gene: TRBV20-1; CDR3aa: CSARRPGGRGLAGGPTDTQYF; CDR3nt: TGCAGTGCTAGACGTCCGGGGGGCAGGGGACTAGCGGGAGGGCCGACAGATACGCAGTATTTT
j_gene: TRBJ2-7; abundance: .; d_gene: .; v_gene: TRBV6-1; CDR3aa: CASRPQVSSYEQYF; CDR3nt: TGTGCCAGCAGACCCCAGGTTAGCTCCTACGAGCAGTACTTC
j_gene: TRBJ2-1; abundance: .; d_gene: .; v_gene: TRBV7-9; CDR3aa: CASSFKGLQEPNEQFF; CDR3nt: TGTGCCAGCAGCTTCAAGGGCTTACAAGAACCTAATGAGCAGTTCTTC
j_gene: TRBJ2-1; abundance: .; d_gene: .; v_gene: TRBV27; CDR3aa: CASSRFADARYNEQFF; CDR3nt: TGTGCCAGCAGTCGGTTCGCGGACGCCAGATACAATGAGCAGTTCTTC
j_gene: TRBJ2-3; abundance: .; d_gene: .; v_gene: TRBV7-9; CDR3aa: CASSLRTGADTQYF; CDR3nt: TGTGCCAGCAGCTTAAGGACGGGAGCGGATACGCAGTATTTT
j_gene: TRBJ1-4; abundance: few; d_gene: .; v_gene: TRBV6-5; CDR3aa: CASSYHEKLFF; CDR3nt: TGTGCCAGCAGTTACCATGAAAAACTGTTTTTT
j_gene: TRBJ2-3; abundance: few; d_gene: .; v_gene: TRBV20-1; CDR3aa: CSARGLRPWGGKDTQYF; CDR3nt: TGCAGTGCTAGAGGGCTCCGACCGTGGGGGGGCAAAGATACGCAGTATTTT